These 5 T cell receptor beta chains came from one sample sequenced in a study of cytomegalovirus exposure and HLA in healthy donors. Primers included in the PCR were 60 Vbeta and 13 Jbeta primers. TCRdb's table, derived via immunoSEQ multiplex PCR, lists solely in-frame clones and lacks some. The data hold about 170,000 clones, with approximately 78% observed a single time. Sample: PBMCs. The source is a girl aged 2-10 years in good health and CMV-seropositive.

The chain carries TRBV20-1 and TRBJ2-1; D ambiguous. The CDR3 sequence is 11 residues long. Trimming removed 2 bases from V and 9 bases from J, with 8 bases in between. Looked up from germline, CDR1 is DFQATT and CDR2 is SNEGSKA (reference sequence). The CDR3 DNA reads TGCAGTGCTAGACTAGTAGCTGAGCAGTTCTTC. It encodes CSARLVAEQFF.

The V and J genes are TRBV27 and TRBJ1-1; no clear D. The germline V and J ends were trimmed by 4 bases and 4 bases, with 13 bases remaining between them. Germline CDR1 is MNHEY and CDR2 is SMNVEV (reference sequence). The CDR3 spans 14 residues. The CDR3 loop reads CASSSGRGITEAFF. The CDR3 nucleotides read TGTGCCAGCAGTTCGGGGAGAGGCATCACTGAAGCTTTCTTT.

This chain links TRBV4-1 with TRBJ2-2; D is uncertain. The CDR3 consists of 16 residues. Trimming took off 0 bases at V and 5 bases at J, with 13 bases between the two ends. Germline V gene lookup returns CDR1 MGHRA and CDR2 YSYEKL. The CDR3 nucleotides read TGCGCCAGCAGCCAAGATTCCAACTGGTTAACCGGGGAGCTGTTTTTT. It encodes CASSQDSNWLTGELFF.

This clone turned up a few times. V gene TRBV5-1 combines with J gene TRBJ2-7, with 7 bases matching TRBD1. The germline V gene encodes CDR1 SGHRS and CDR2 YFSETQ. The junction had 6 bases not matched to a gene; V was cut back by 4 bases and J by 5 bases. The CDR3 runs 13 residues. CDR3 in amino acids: CASSPSTGHEQYF. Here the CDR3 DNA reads TGCGCCAGCAGCCCGTCGACAGGGCACGAGCAGTACTTC.

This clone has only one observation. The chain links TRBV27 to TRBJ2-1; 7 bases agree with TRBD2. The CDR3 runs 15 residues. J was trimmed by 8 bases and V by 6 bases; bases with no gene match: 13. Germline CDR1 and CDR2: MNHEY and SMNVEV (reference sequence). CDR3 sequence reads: CASSLGGRAGHEQFF. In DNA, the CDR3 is TGTGCCAGCAGCCTAGGAGGGAGGGCCGGGCATGAGCAGTTCTTC.